This T cell receptor beta chain was observed in a study of T cells in Graves' hyperthyroidism and ophthalmopathy. About the research overall: At the time of initial diagnosis and before any treatment, peripheral blood was collected.

Over 18 months, lack of ophthalmopathy progression marked Graves' hyperthyroidism as stable. PBMCs stemmed from 10 ml fresh peripheral blood. Overall study findings and caveats: Ophthalmopathy was separated from stable hyperthyroidism by a 13 V-J model.

The investigators amplified TCR beta CDR3 regions from RNA transcripts. The TCR CDR3 first-round RT-PCR relied on the HTBI primer set. TCRdb re-called the multiplex PCR reads through MiXCR, storing one row per CDR3 protein. The sample lists around 400,000 distinct CDR3 sequences; approximately 25% were seen once. Concerning this clonotype itself: As yet, its antigen is unknown. At one boundary the junction diverges from the germline segment, which might be a read error.

The receptor was isolated from a man aged 45-65 years with Graves' hyperthyroidism. Input material: blood.

CDR3 coding DNA: TGTGCCAGCAGAGAGACTTTCTATCGCTACACCTTC. It yields the protein CASRETFYRYTF. This chain links TRBV6-1 with TRBJ1-2, with D unclear. The CDR3 is made up of 12 amino acids. Germline CDR1 is MNHNS and CDR2 is SASEGT.